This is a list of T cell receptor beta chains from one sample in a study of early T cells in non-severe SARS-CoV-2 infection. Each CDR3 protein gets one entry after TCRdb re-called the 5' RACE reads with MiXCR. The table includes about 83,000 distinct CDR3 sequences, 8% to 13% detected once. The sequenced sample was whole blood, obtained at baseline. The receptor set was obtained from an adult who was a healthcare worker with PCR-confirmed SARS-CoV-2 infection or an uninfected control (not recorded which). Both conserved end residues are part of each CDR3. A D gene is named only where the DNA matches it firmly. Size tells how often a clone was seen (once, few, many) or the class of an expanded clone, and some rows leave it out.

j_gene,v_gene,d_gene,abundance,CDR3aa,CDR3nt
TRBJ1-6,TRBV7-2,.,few,CASSPGQTYNSPLHF,TGTGCCAGCAGCCCAGGGCAGACCTATAATTCACCCCTCCACTTT
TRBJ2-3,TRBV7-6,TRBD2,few,CATGVGRDPDTQYF,TGTGCCACCGGGGTCGGGAGGGACCCAGATACGCAGTATTTT
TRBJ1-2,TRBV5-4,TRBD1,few,CASSLPGQHYGYTF,TGTGCCAGCAGCTTGCCGGGACAGCACTATGGCTACACCTTC
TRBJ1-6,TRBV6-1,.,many,CASSEQPGSLNSPLHF,TGTGCCAGCAGTGAACAGCCAGGGTCACTCAATTCACCCCTCCACTTT
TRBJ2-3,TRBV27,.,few,CASSRSVTDTQYF,TGTGCCAGCAGCCGTTCCGTCACAGATACGCAGTATTTT
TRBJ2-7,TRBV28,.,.,CASSQSGRTYEQYF,TGTGCCAGCAGTCAATCTGGCAGGACCTACGAGCAGTACTTC
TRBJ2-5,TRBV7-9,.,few,CASSSLGRQETQYF,TGTGCCAGCAGCTCCCTGGGCCGGCAAGAGACCCAGTACTTC
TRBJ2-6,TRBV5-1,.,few,CASSLDGYSGANVLTF,TGCGCCAGCAGCTTGGACGGGTACTCTGGGGCCAACGTCCTGACTTTC
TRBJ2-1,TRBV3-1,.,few,CASSPRLRDEQFF,TGTGCCAGCAGCCCTCGTCTACGGGATGAGCAGTTCTTC
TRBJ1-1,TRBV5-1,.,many,CASSLERGRTEAFF,TGCGCCAGCAGCTTGGAAAGGGGTCGAACTGAAGCTTTCTTT
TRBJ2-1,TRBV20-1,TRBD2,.,CSARTGLVAYNEQFF,TGCAGTGCTAGGACCGGACTAGTCGCCTACAATGAGCAGTTCTTC
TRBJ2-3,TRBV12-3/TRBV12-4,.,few,CASSLIGSTDTQYF,TGTGCCAGCAGTTTGATTGGTAGCACAGATACGCAGTATTTT
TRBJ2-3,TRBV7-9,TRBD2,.,CASSRRDLAGGRDTQYF,TGTGCCAGCAGCCGGCGGGACTTAGCGGGAGGGCGAGATACGCAGTATTTT
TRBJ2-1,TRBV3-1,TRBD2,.,CASSRAGDRIHEQFF,TGTGCCAGCAGTCGAGCGGGAGATCGGATCCATGAGCAGTTCTTC
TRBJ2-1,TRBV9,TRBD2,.,CASSPGLGSSYNEQFF,TGTGCCAGCAGCCCCGGACTAGGAAGCTCCTACAATGAGCAGTTCTTC
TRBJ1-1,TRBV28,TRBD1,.,CASTPGQGYTEAFF,TGTGCCAGCACCCCGGGACAGGGCTACACTGAAGCTTTCTTT
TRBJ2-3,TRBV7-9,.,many,CASSFPLEADTQYF,TGTGCCAGCAGCTTTCCCCTAGAGGCAGATACGCAGTATTTT
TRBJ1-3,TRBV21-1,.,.,CASSKISTGNTIYF,TGTGCCAGCAGCAAGATTTCGACAGGAAACACCATATATTTT
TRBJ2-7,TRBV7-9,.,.,CASSLDKAGVAYEQYF,TGTGCCAGCAGCTTGGACAAGGCAGGGGTCGCCTACGAGCAGTACTTC
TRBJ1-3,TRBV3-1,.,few,CASSQQGRLSGNTIYF,TGTGCCAGCAGCCAACAAGGACGGCTCTCTGGAAACACCATATATTTT
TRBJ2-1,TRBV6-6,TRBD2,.,CASSPLSGRMGYNEQFF,TGTGCCAGCAGCCCTCTTAGCGGGAGGATGGGTTACAATGAGCAGTTCTTC
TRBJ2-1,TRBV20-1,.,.,CSASSPHTPYNEQFF,TGCAGTGCTAGCTCCCCGCACACCCCCTACAATGAGCAGTTCTTC
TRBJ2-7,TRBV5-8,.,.,CATGQLLPYEQYF,TGTGCCACCGGACAGTTACTCCCCTACGAGCAGTACTTC